This T cell receptor beta chain was captured by sequencing in a study of T-cell memory formation after mild COVID-19. In the study overall: In these data, TCR clusters were largely donor specific. Study observations and caveats: Day 15 to 85 contracting clones showed balanced CD4/CD8; later expanders leaned CD4+. SARS-CoV-2 specificity was not confirmed for second-wave clones peaking on day 37. The pre-infection memory compartment contained some responding clones, suggesting cross-reactive memory joined.

Germline values: CDR1 SGHVS, CDR2 FQNEAQ. CDR3 size: 15 residues. Trimming removed 3 bases at V and 7 bases at J, with 18 bases between. As to this clonotype: Its antigen is not known.

TCRdb processed the 5' RACE reads anew with MiXCR; each CDR3 protein has one entry. This sample has 200,000 to 300,000 distinct CDR3 sequences, with roughly 15% found just once. V is TRBV7-8 and J is TRBJ2-5, with D possibly matching TRBD1 (6 bases). Sequencing was carried out using PBMCs or a T cell subset sorted from them (not recorded which). This TCR was recovered from an adult woman who had mild COVID-19 (a few samples of this study predate the infection). Cell type and time point are not known. CDR3 bases: TGTGCCAGCAGCTTGGGACACCGCAACACTCCGACCCAGTACTTC. It codes for CASSLGHRNTPTQYF.